This T cell receptor beta chain was obtained from a study of shared clonotypes between healthy human individuals. Study-level findings and limits: Clonotype sharing among donors was thought likely to change with sequencing depth. All-four-donor shared clonotypes had higher generation probabilities than non-shared clonotypes did. Among a handful of donors, roughly 5% of naive CD4 clonotypes were found in common.

Germline-derived CDR1 and CDR2 are SGHVS and FQNEAQ. There are 15 residues in the CDR3. V lost 5 bases and J lost 3, with 13 bases in between. This table comes from immunoSEQ multiplex PCR, and its TCRdb copy is limited to in-frame clones, with some not included. Counted here are some 500,000 clones, roughly 95% occurring once; the ten biggest clones make up 0.064%. Splitting the CD4+ cells yielded a CD45RA+ naive subset and a CD45RA-negative memory subset. Notes on this clone: The antigen remains unidentified.

The receptor was derived from a woman in her 30s in good health. Sequenced material: naive CD4+ T cells sorted from blood. Noted subset: CD45RA+ positively selected. The V call is TRBV7-8, the J call TRBJ1-4; no definite D call. The CDR3 DNA reads TGTGCCAGCAGCCTCGCAGGTCGCCCTAATGAAAAACTGTTTTTT. Its protein is CASSLAGRPNEKLFF.